This T cell receptor (beta chain) was sequenced in a study of blood T cell repertoires in COVID-19 (dated by TCRdb to 2020 to 2021). Concerning the study at large: The collaborator samples originated in the United States, Italy and Spain and spanned the acute and convalescent phases of COVID-19. The material from the prospective study consisted of cDNA or gDNA derived from T cells, B-cell-depleted T cells, or PBMCs. The dataset comprised deeply sampled blood TCRbeta repertoires from subjects exposed to, actively infected with, or recovered from COVID-19. The repertoires were released in a freely available public database intended as a resource for research on the immune response to SARS-CoV-2. Samples were obtained from the ongoing ImmuneRACE study (first 160 participants) and from over 1,000 subjects provided by 6 global collaborators. The sample metadata nearly always contained a de-identified subject ID, COVID-19 status, age in years and sex. Where available, HLA class I and class II types were taken from metadata supplied by the sample provider and were not determined by assay-based typing. General study outcomes and caveats: How much clinical and demographic metadata was included differed by source and by participant, and the metadata was provided uncurated.

Each collaborating institution followed its own protocols to collect whole blood in K2EDTA tubes. Collaborator samples were shipped for TCRbeta analysis as frozen whole blood, isolated PBMCs, or DNA extracted from either sample type. The cysteine opens and the phenylalanine closes a CDR3 of 15 amino acids. Of the read, only the CDR3 DNA is kept; its 45 bases are in frame from base 1. CDR1 and CDR2, looked up from the germline V gene (reference sequence), are LNHDA and SQIVND. Unmatched junction bases come to 4, with V trimmed by 1 base and J by 4 bases. TCRbeta CDR3 regions were amplified from genomic DNA using the immunoSEQ Assay, a bias-controlled multiplex PCR. The study's processing was this. Nucleated cell counts per sample were estimated from amplification of reference gene primers within the assay. To quantify the absolute abundance of each unique TCRbeta CDR3 rearrangement, sequence reads were collapsed and filtered. For each sample, productive Simpson clonality was calculated by taking the square root of Simpson's diversity index across productive rearrangements. TCRdb carries this immuneACCESS record with in-frame sequences only. Its versions omit some clonotypes, under half of them owing to an unresolved V gene in the studies checked, with the rest unexplained. V and J calls and clone size are copied from that table; D and trimming were computed from the DNA. The sample contains 200,000 or so clones, roughly 90% of them found a single time. The ten largest account for 1.5% to 2% of the sample.

Details on this clone: There is no known antigen for this receptor. No base qualities exist here, and no much larger clone lies one base off it.

This chain is built from TRBV19 and TRBJ2-5, and 9 junction bases match TRBD2. Source material: peripheral blood. This sequence was found in a man aged 35 to 55 with active or convalescent COVID-19. At the DNA level, the sequence is TGTGCCAGTAGTATAGCGGCGGGGGGGCTAGAGACCCAGTACTTC. Translated, this gives CASSIAAGGLETQYF.